The 9 T cell receptor beta chains in this list originate from one sample, sequenced in a study of blood T cell repertoires in COVID-19. Assay used: immunoSEQ multiplex PCR; TCRdb lists only in-frame clones, some missing. The sample lists over 80,000 clones; around three quarters were seen once. The specimen was peripheral blood. The receptor source for this set is a woman aged 50 to 65 with acute or convalescent COVID-19.

The chain recombines TRBV20-1 with TRBJ1-2, with TRBD1 as a possible D gene (5 bases). In germline, CDR1 is DFQATT, CDR2 SNEGSKA (reference sequence). V was cut by 3 bases and J by 8 bases, with 13 bases left in between. The CDR3 spans 12 residues. The CDR3 loop reads CSASEGEYGYTF. The CDR3 region has the DNA TGCAGTGCTAGTGAAGGGGAATACGGCTACACCTTC.

The rearrangement uses TRBV10-3 and TRBJ1-1, with 10 bases matching TRBD1. The CDR3 spans 14 residues. J was trimmed by 7 bases and V by 6 bases; bases with no gene match: 8. Germline CDR1 is ENHRY and CDR2 is SYGVKD. The DNA of the CDR3 is TGTGCCATCAGAAACAGGACAGGGGGTAATGAAGCTTTCTTT. It translates to CAIRNRTGGNEAFF.

The V and J genes are TRBV6-6 and TRBJ2-7; possibly TRBD1 for D (7 bases). Germline V CDR1 and CDR2: MNHNY, SVGAGI (reference sequence). The V gene lost 2 bases and the J gene lost 3 bases, with 17 bases spanning the gap. The CDR3 is 16 amino acids. The CDR3 nucleotides are TGTGCCAGCAGTTACCACAGGGGAGGAGCAAACTACGAGCAGTACTTC. Amino acids: CASSYHRGGANYEQYF.

The rearrangement links TRBV7-6 to TRBJ2-1; 12 nucleotides line up with TRBD2. With 1 base clipped from V and 9 bases from J, the junction kept 7 bases outside the gene matches. This CDR3 region has 16 residues. Germline loops: CDR1 SGHVS, CDR2 FNYEAQ. The CDR3 loop reads CASSLVASGGDFEQFF. CDR3 nucleotide sequence: TGTGCCAGCAGCTTAGTCGCTAGCGGGGGGGACTTTGAGCAGTTCTTC.

The chain has TRBV5-1 and TRBJ2-2; no clear D gene. From germline, CDR1 is SGHRS and CDR2 YFSETQ. V lost 0 bases and J 6 bases, leaving 3 bases between the germline ends. The CDR3 is made up of 12 amino acids. Here the CDR3 reads CASSLVSGELFF. The CDR3 DNA reads TGCGCCAGCAGCTTGGTATCCGGGGAGCTGTTTTTT.

This chain joins TRBV14 and TRBJ1-2; TRBD1 might be the D (5 bases). V lost 3 bases to trimming and J lost 0 bases, with 11 bases between them. Per germline, CDR1 SGHDN and CDR2 FVKESK. This CDR3 spans 15 amino acids. Written as DNA, the CDR3 is TGTGCCAGCAGCCAGAGCCCCAGGGCTAACTATGGCTACACCTTC. It specifies CASSQSPRANYGYTF.

The genes are TRBV6-1 and TRBJ1-2; a possible D gene is TRBD1 (5 bases). Per germline, CDR1 MNHNS and CDR2 SASEGT. This CDR3 is built from 14 residues. Trimming left V 3 bases short and J 5 bases short, with 13 bases between. The DNA of the CDR3 is TGTGCCAGCAGTGACCCGACAGAAGCTTATGGCTACACCTTC. Its protein product is CASSDPTEAYGYTF.

This chain links TRBV4-2 with TRBJ2-1; the D is unclear. Looked up from germline, CDR1 is LGHNA and CDR2 is YNFKEQ. V was pared by 4 bases and J by 7 bases, with 11 bases between. The CDR3 sequence is 13 residues long. The CDR3 here is CASSPYELNEQFF. As DNA, the CDR3 is TGTGCCAGCAGCCCCTATGAATTGAATGAGCAGTTCTTC.

A single count supports this clone. The chain employs TRBV18 and TRBJ1-2, with 9 bases identical to TRBD1. V was pared by 5 bases and J by 3 bases, with 7 bases of the junction left unmatched. CDR1 is KGHSH and CDR2 is LQKENI in the germline V gene. This CDR3 comprises 15 residues. CDR3 DNA sequence: TGTGCCAGCTCAAATACAGGGGGCGAGGACTATGGCTACACCTTC. This encodes CASSNTGGEDYGYTF.